The rows below give T cell receptor beta chains drawn from one sample of a study of T cells after yellow fever vaccination. TCRdb reprocessed the 5' RACE reads with MiXCR, giving one entry per CDR3 protein. The sample carries about 300,000 distinct CDR3 sequences, 3.5% to 4.5% recorded once. This specimen was PBMCs, taken 5 days after the yellow fever booster vaccination. These receptors were collected from a man younger than 35 who received the YFV17D yellow fever vaccine. Both conserved end residues are part of each CDR3. D genes are given only for firm matches. Rows give clone size only sometimes, using once, few, many, or a class for an expanded clone.

J,D,size,V,DNA,CDR3
TRBJ1-5,-,few,TRBV20-1,TGCAGTGCTCCCAAGTCTGGGGGAAGGCAGCCCCAGCATTTT,CSAPKSGGRQPQHF
TRBJ2-4,-,few,TRBV7-2,TGTGCCAGCAGCGGAGGGGGGGGGACCCAAAACATTCAGTACTTC,CASSGGGGTQNIQYF
TRBJ1-2,-,-,TRBV20-1,TGCAGTGCTAACCACCGTTCTAACTATGGCTACACCTTC,CSANHRSNYGYTF
TRBJ2-3,-,-,TRBV7-9,TGTGCCAGCAGCTGGCACTACCGGGACAGCACAGATACGCAGTATTTT,CASSWHYRDSTDTQYF
TRBJ1-5,-,-,TRBV20-1,TGCAGTGCTAGTCAGGGCACTCAAAATCAGCCCCAGCATTTT,CSASQGTQNQPQHF
TRBJ2-2,-,many,TRBV7-6,TGTGCCAGCAGCTTAGAACTGGCCTACACCGGGGAGCTGTTTTTT,CASSLELAYTGELFF
TRBJ2-1,-,-,TRBV7-7,TGTGCTAGCTGCCAAGCCTCGGGGGTAGGCGAGCAGTTCTTC,CASCQASGVGEQFF
TRBJ2-4,TRBD2,-,TRBV2,TGTGCCAGCAGTGAAGCCCCGGGACTAGTAAACATTCAGTACTTC,CASSEAPGLVNIQYF
TRBJ2-5,-,-,TRBV20-1,TGCAGTGCTAGATGGAGGCAGCCCCAAGGAGAGACCCAGTACTTC,CSARWRQPQGETQYF
TRBJ1-1,TRBD1,many,TRBV5-4,TGTGCCAGCAGCCCGGGACAGGGGTCGGCTGAAGCTTTCTTT,CASSPGQGSAEAFF
TRBJ2-5,-,few,TRBV12-3/TRBV12-4,TGTGCCAGCAGGTCAGCAGGCGCGGGCCTCCAAGAGACCCAGTACTTC,CASRSAGAGLQETQYF
TRBJ1-1,-,many,TRBV5-1,TGCGCCAGCAGACTGCGGGACACGAACACTGAAGCTTTCTTT,CASRLRDTNTEAFF
TRBJ2-5,-,-,TRBV20-1,TGCAGTGCTAGGAAAGGGTTAGAGACCCAGTACTTC,CSARKGLETQYF
TRBJ1-2,-,-,TRBV11-2,TGTGCCAGCAGCTTAGGAGCGGGACGGTTAGGCCCCTATGGCTACACCTTC,CASSLGAGRLGPYGYTF
TRBJ2-5,TRBD2,-,TRBV11-2,TGTGCCAGCAGCTTTACTAGCGCCCAAGAGACCCAGTACTTC,CASSFTSAQETQYF
TRBJ2-2,-,many,TRBV9,TGTGCCAGCAGCGCGCCCCAGGGGGAGCTGTTTTTT,CASSAPQGELFF
TRBJ2-3,TRBD2,-,TRBV4-2,TGTGCCAGCAGCCAAGATGGGGGTAGCGGGAGGGCAGATACGCAGTATTTT,CASSQDGGSGRADTQYF
TRBJ1-2,-,many,TRBV25-1,TGTGCCAGCCCACCTACCAGGATCTGGGACTATGGCTACACCTTC,CASPPTRIWDYGYTF
TRBJ1-6,TRBD1,many,TRBV7-2,TGTGCCAGCAGCTTAGCGGTTGGACAGGGTGCGCCCCTCCACTTT,CASSLAVGQGAPLHF
TRBJ2-3,TRBD1,many,TRBV11-2,TGTGCCAGCAGCTTAGACTCGACAGGGCTCATCACAGATACGCAGTATTTT,CASSLDSTGLITDTQYF
TRBJ2-3,-,many,TRBV11-2,TGTGCCAGCAGCCCCCCGTGGGGGGACACGCAGTATTTT,CASSPPWGDTQYF
TRBJ2-1,-,many,TRBV7-8,TGTGCCAGCAGCTTAGGCTTCCTCTCCTACAATGAGCAGTTCTTC,CASSLGFLSYNEQFF
TRBJ1-2,-,many,TRBV4-3,TGCGCCAGCAGCCAAGATGGAGGGGGGCTGGACTATGGCTACACCTTC,CASSQDGGGLDYGYTF
TRBJ1-4,-,many,TRBV7-2,TGTGCCAGCCAGACAGCAACTAATGAAAAACTGTTTTTT,CASQTATNEKLFF
TRBJ2-3,TRBD2,many,TRBV5-4,TGTGCCAGCAGCTTGAAACTAGCGGGGGCCACAGATACGCAGTATTTT,CASSLKLAGATDTQYF
TRBJ2-1,-,many,TRBV7-2,TGTGCCAGCAGCTTCGGGGTTGGTGGTGAGCAGTTCTTC,CASSFGVGGEQFF
TRBJ1-6,TRBD1,-,TRBV25-1,TGTGCCAGCACCGGACAGGTGTCCACTAATTCACCCCTCCACTTT,CASTGQVSTNSPLHF
TRBJ2-5,-,many,TRBV5-1,TGCGCCAGCAGCTTGAGTCCCGCCTGGCGACAAGAGACCCAGTACTTC,CASSLSPAWRQETQYF
TRBJ2-3,-,-,TRBV6-5,TGTGCCAGCAGTTTTACTCAGGGGTTCTCCACAGATACGCAGTATTTT,CASSFTQGFSTDTQYF
TRBJ1-2,-,few,TRBV28,TGTGCCAGCACCCTCGAACAGGGCTCTTACGGCTACACCTTC,CASTLEQGSYGYTF
TRBJ1-2,-,-,TRBV18,TGTGCCAGCTCACCTTCCCGGGACGGTAACTATGGCTACACCTTC,CASSPSRDGNYGYTF
TRBJ2-3,-,few,TRBV28,TGTGCCAGCACTCGGACCCGAGAGAGCACAGATACGCAGTATTTT,CASTRTRESTDTQYF
TRBJ2-1,TRBD2,few,TRBV6-1,TGTGCCAGCAGCCCAGGGGCTAGCGGGTTGCGTGGAGAGCAGTTCTTC,CASSPGASGLRGEQFF
TRBJ1-5,-,-,TRBV20-1,TGCAGTGCTAGCCTAGGAGGAAGCAATCAGCCCCAGCATTTT,CSASLGGSNQPQHF
TRBJ1-5,-,-,TRBV24-1,TGTGCCACCAGTGGGGGAAAGGGATTCGGCCAGCCCCAGCATTTT,CATSGGKGFGQPQHF
TRBJ1-2,-,many,TRBV5-1,TGCGCCAGCAGCGAGACAGGATCTAACTATGGCTACACCTTC,CASSETGSNYGYTF
TRBJ1-2,TRBD1,-,TRBV7-2,TGTGCCAGCAGCAAACGGGACAGGTTTAACTATGGCTACACCTTC,CASSKRDRFNYGYTF
TRBJ1-5,TRBD1,many,TRBV6-5,TGTGCCAGCAGTATCGGACAGGGGAGCAATCAGCCCCAGCATTTT,CASSIGQGSNQPQHF
TRBJ2-3,TRBD2,many,TRBV5-1,TGCGCCAGCACATCTGTGACTAGCGGGGACACAGATACGCAGTATTTT,CASTSVTSGDTDTQYF
TRBJ1-6,-,many,TRBV5-1,TGCGCCAGCAGCTTAGACCACTCTTCGAATTCACCCCTCCACTTT,CASSLDHSSNSPLHF
TRBJ2-3,-,many,TRBV5-6,TGTGCCAGCAGCTTGAGCCTAACTCTAGTCCCAAGGGCAGATACGCAGTATTTT,CASSLSLTLVPRADTQYF
TRBJ2-5,TRBD1,many,TRBV10-3,TGTGCCATCAGTAAAACAGGGGGCGCTGAGACCCAGTACTTC,CAISKTGGAETQYF
TRBJ1-1,-,-,TRBV2,TGTGCCAGCACTTCGGAACGGACAAACACTGAAGCTTTCTTT,CASTSERTNTEAFF
TRBJ1-1,TRBD1,few,TRBV2,TGTGCCAGCAGTGGGGGGACAGGGCCGACTGAAGCTTTCTTT,CASSGGTGPTEAFF
TRBJ2-3,-,many,TRBV5-1,TGCGCCAGCAGCTTCGGGCCTAGCGGCACAGATACGCAGTATTTT,CASSFGPSGTDTQYF
TRBJ2-1,-,-,TRBV18,TGTGCCAGCTCACCCTCCAGCAGCTTTTACAATGAGCAGTTCTTC,CASSPSSSFYNEQFF
TRBJ2-2,-,many,TRBV6-5,TGTGCCAGCAAACACCAGAACACCGGGGAGCTGTTTTTT,CASKHQNTGELFF
TRBJ2-6,-,many,TRBV5-1,TGCGCCAGCAGGGTATCGGGACTTCTCTCTGGGGCCAACGTCCTGACTTTC,CASRVSGLLSGANVLTF
TRBJ2-1,TRBD1,many,TRBV12-3/TRBV12-4,TGTGCCAGCAGTGTCGGGACAGGGGCATATGAGCAGTTCTTC,CASSVGTGAYEQFF